The 10 T cell receptor beta chains below come from one sample, sequenced in a study of T cell clonality in common variable immunodeficiency. Study-wide points: In common variable immunodeficiency, TCR beta chains reportedly carried fewer deletions and N-nucleotide insertions.

The data were produced by immunoSEQ multiplex PCR, yet TCRdb's version contains in-frame clones alone and is incomplete. The sample was found to contain roughly 23,000 clones, and every one recurs. No antigen has been assigned to these receptors. Sequencing was done on a sample of peripheral blood mononuclear cells. Every receptor here comes from a human donor with common variable immunodeficiency.

In its sample, this clone was seen a few times. The CDR3 goes on 3 residues after the read ends, and that part is filled in from the germline J gene. V usage is TRBV5-5 and J usage is TRBJ2-5, with D hard to call. V lost 2 bases to trimming and J lost 5 bases, with 10 bases between them. The CDR3 spans 13 residues. From germline, CDR1 is SGHKS and CDR2 YYEKEE (reference sequence). The CDR3 bases that were read are TGTGCCAGCAGCTTCCCGGGTGAGGAGACC. The encoded protein is CASSFPGEET. The CDR3 reads in full as CASSFPGEETQYF.

As regards this clone: The CDR3 extends 3 residues past the end of the read, so its final part is completed from the germline J gene. The chain is built from TRBV2 and TRBJ2-7; D might be TRBD1 (6 bases). The CDR3 is 16 amino acids. Germline CDR1 SNHLY, CDR2 FYNNEI. The V and J ends lost 5 bases and 0 bases respectively, with 17 bases between them. CDR3 DNA (partial): TGTGCCAGCAGTTTCCGTCGGGCAGGGGACTCCTACGAG. It specifies CASSFRRAGDSYE. The entire CDR3 protein reads CASSFRRAGDSYEQYF.

This clone was counted only a few times. The observed sequence ends 3 residues before the CDR3 terminus, with the missing tail filled in from the germline J gene. This chain uses TRBV6-1 with TRBJ2-7; TRBD2 agrees at 13 bases. The CDR3 is made up of 15 amino acids. Germline trimming cut 3 bases from V and 2 bases from J; bases unmatched to any gene: 1. Per germline, CDR1 MNHNS and CDR2 SASEGT. CDR3 sequence reads: CASSEGLAGTYEQYF. CDR3 bases read: TGTGCCAGCAGTGAGGGACTAGCGGGAACCTACGAG.

This clone was seen ten or more times. The CDR3 is cut off 3 residues early in the read; its end comes from the germline J gene. The J gene is TRBJ2-7, the V gene TRBV18; D possibly corresponds to TRBD1 (6 bases). The germline V gene has CDR1 KGHSH and CDR2 LQKENI. Deletions cut 3 bases from V and 5 bases from J, with 11 bases between. CDR3 length: 13 residues. The sequenced CDR3 bases are TGTGCCAGCTCACCGAGGACAGTTCACGAG. Its protein product is CASSPRTVHE. Given in full, the CDR3 is CASSPRTVHEQYF.

Comment on this clone: The read ends 3 residues shy of where the CDR3 ends; the end is completed using the germline J gene. This rearrangement joins TRBV7-9 to TRBJ2-7; 11 nucleotides agree with TRBD1. Germline V lookup: CDR1 SEHNR, CDR2 FQNEAQ (reference sequence). V was pared by 5 bases and J by 4 bases, with 4 bases of the junction left unmatched. The CDR3 sequence is 14 residues long. The sequenced part of the CDR3 DNA is TGTGCCAGCAGCAACCGGGACAGGGGGTACGAG. Its translation: CASSNRDRGYE. The CDR3 reads in full as CASSNRDRGYEQYF.

This clone was seen only a few times. The CDR3 end is not reached by the read, which stops 3 residues before it; the germline J gene fills it in. This rearrangement joins TRBV2 to TRBJ1-1, with no clear D. Germline CDR1 SNHLY, CDR2 FYNNEI. Between the trimmed V and J ends, which lost 6 bases and 1 base, there was a span of 6 bases. The CDR3 contains 12 residues. The CDR3 bases that were read are TGTGCCAGCAGCCGACAGAACACTGAA. Residues: CASSRQNTE. The whole CDR3 reads CASSRQNTEAFF. Drawing the rest from reference TRBV2 and TRBJ1-1, the complete variable domain is EPEVTQTPSHQVTQMGQEVILRCVPISNHLYFYWYRQILGQKVEFLVSFYNNEISEKSEIFDDQFSVERPDGSNFTLKIRSTKLEDSAMYFCASSRQNTEAFFGQGTRLTVV.

About this clone: Coverage ceases 3 residues before the CDR3 finishes, and the germline J gene fills in the end. This rearrangement joins TRBV20-1 to TRBJ2-7; D remains ambiguous. V dropped 0 bases and J dropped 1 base, with 10 bases sitting between them. The germline CDR1 and CDR2 sequences are DFQATT and SNEGSKA (reference sequence). This CDR3 spans 14 amino acids. CDR3 DNA, as far as it was read: TGCAGTGCTAGAGATAACCGGTTTTCCTACGAG. It is translated as CSARDNRFSYE. The CDR3 in full is CSARDNRFSYEQYF.

This clone was seen a few times. The read ends 3 residues shy of where the CDR3 ends; the end is completed using the germline J gene. The gene calls are TRBV19 and TRBJ2-2, with a possible D match to TRBD2 (7 bases). The V end was cut by 6 bases, the J end by 0 bases, with 14 bases between. Per germline, CDR1 LNHDA and CDR2 SQIVND (reference sequence). This CDR3 comprises 16 residues. The CDR3 here is CASRGGVAANTGELFF. The covered CDR3 bases are TGTGCCAGTAGAGGGGGGGTAGCGGCGAACACCGGGGAG.

This clone was counted ten times or more. The read falls 3 residues short of the CDR3 end, and the missing part is taken from the germline J gene. The chain uses TRBV7-2 and TRBJ1-2; no firm D call. The CDR3 has 14 amino acids. V was clipped by 3 bases and J by 0 bases, with 8 bases between them. Germline lookup yields CDR1 SGHTA and CDR2 FQGNSA. The sequenced CDR3 bases are TGTGCCAGCAGCTTGGCCAGTCCTAACTATGGC. It yields the protein CASSLASPNYG. The whole CDR3 sequence is CASSLASPNYGYTF. The whole variable domain, filled in from reference TRBV7-2 and TRBJ1-2, reads GAGVSQSPSNKVTEKGKDVELRCDPISGHTALYWYRQSLGQGLEFLIYFQGNSAPDKSGLPSDRFSAERTGGSVSTLTIQRTQQEDSAVYLCASSLASPNYGYTFGSGTRLTVV.

In regard to this clone: The read ends 3 residues shy of where the CDR3 ends; the end is completed using the germline J gene. The gene calls are TRBV30 and TRBJ2-5; the match to TRBD2 covers 9 bases. The CDR3 is 16 amino acids. V lost 0 bases, J lost 3 bases, and 8 bases stayed unmatched. The germline V gene has CDR1 GTSNPN and CDR2 SVGIG (reference sequence). The sequenced CDR3 bases are TGTGCCTGGAGTGTATTAGGGTCTAGCGGGAAAGAGACC. Amino acid sequence: CAWSVLGSSGKET. The entire CDR3 protein reads CAWSVLGSSGKETQYF.